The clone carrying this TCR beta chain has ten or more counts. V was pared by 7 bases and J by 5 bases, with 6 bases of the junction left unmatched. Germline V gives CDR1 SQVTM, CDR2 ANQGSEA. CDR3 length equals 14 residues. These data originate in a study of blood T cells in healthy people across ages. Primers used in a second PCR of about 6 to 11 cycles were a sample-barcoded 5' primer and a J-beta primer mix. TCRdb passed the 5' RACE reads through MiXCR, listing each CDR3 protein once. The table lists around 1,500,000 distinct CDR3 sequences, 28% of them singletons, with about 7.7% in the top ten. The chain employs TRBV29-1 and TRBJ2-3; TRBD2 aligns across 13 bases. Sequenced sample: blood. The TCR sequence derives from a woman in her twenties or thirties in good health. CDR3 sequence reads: CSATSGGAGDTQYF. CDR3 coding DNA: TGCAGCGCCACTAGCGGGGGGGCAGGAGATACGCAGTATTTT.